This TCR beta chain comes out of a study of T cells in Graves' hyperthyroidism and ophthalmopathy. This clonotype was observed a handful of times. There were TCR beta CDR3 regions amplified from RNA transcripts. HTBI primers were employed in a first-round RT-PCR of the TCR CDR3. Each CDR3 protein gets one entry after TCRdb re-called the multiplex PCR reads with MiXCR. The sample carries 600,000 or so distinct CDR3 sequences, 15% to 20% recorded once. This CDR3 region has 15 residues. Per the germline V gene, CDR1 is GTSNPN and CDR2 is SVGIG (reference sequence). J lost 5 bases, V lost 1 base, and 3 bases had no gene match.

The clonotype was recovered from a woman in her 30s with Graves' hyperthyroidism. The chain is built from TRBV30 and TRBJ2-1, with 12 bases identical to TRBD2. The source material was blood. The CDR3 DNA sequence: TGTGCCTGGAGTGCCAGACTAGCGGGAGACAATGAGCAGTTCTTC. Protein sequence: CAWSARLAGDNEQFF.